The 21 T cell receptor beta chains below come from one sample, sequenced in a study of blood T cell repertoires in COVID-19. Method: immunoSEQ multiplex PCR; TCRdb's copy keeps in-frame clones and lacks some. Of 150,000 to 200,000 clones listed, 88% are singletons. Sequenced input: PBMCs or T cells enriched from blood (not recorded which). The receptor set was obtained from a woman under 30 who had recovered from COVID-19.

The chain couples TRBV7-2 to TRBJ2-7, with a weak D call TRBD1 (5 bases). CDR3 length: 16 amino acids. CDR1 and CDR2 (germline): SGHTA, FQGNSA. V lost 1 base and J lost 0, with 13 bases in between. CDR3 bases: TGTGCCAGCAGCTTAGACCGCCACAGGTCCTCCTACGAGCAGTACTTC. This translates into CASSLDRHRSSYEQYF.

The chain employs TRBV30 and TRBJ2-2; 7 bases are shared with TRBD1. Germline-derived CDR1 and CDR2 are GTSNPN and SVGIG (reference sequence). This CDR3 has 14 amino acids. V gave up 5 bases and J gave up 5 bases; unmatched junction bases: 8. In nucleotides, the CDR3 is TGTGCCTGGGGTACAGGGGTTTGGACCGGGGAGCTGTTTTTT. Translation: CAWGTGVWTGELFF.

The chain links TRBV29-1 to TRBJ2-2; tentative D call: TRBD1 (6 bases). The CDR3 is made up of 14 amino acids. Germline V gene lookup returns CDR1 SQVTM and CDR2 ANQGSEA. V was pared by 5 bases and J by 5 bases, with 15 bases between. CDR3 in DNA: TGCAGCGTTCTAGAGCTAAGGGGGACCGGGGAGCTGTTTTTT. Protein: CSVLELRGTGELFF.

The chain employs TRBV5-1 and TRBJ1-6; 7 positions match TRBD1. The CDR3 sequence is 14 residues long. V trimming: 5 bases; J trimming: 9 bases; junction bases outside the gene matches: 8. Germline CDR1 is SGHRS and CDR2 is YFSETQ. The DNA of the CDR3 is TGCGCCAGCAGTCCGGACAGGCTTGGTTCACCCCTCCACTTT. Translated, it gives CASSPDRLGSPLHF.

The rearrangement joins TRBV7-3 to TRBJ2-5; 8 bases align to TRBD1. Germline lookup yields CDR1 SGHTA and CDR2 FQGTGA. CDR3 length equals 15 residues. V lost 3 bases and J lost 2; bases outside the gene matches: 5. CDR3 loop: CASSLTGENQETQYF. In DNA, the CDR3 is TGTGCCAGCAGCTTGACAGGGGAGAATCAAGAGACCCAGTACTTC.

Here the CDR3 DNA reads TGTGCCAGCAGCTTCATCAACGGGGAGCTGTTTTTT. Amino acid sequence: CASSFINGELFF. This chain links TRBV5-6 with TRBJ2-2; D uncertain. Trimming left V 2 bases short and J 7 bases short, with 6 bases between. CDR1 SGHDT and CDR2 YYEEEE come from the germline V gene. The CDR3 is made up of 12 amino acids.

This sequence joins TRBV10-2 and TRBJ1-4, with TRBD1 identical over 8 bases. With V trimmed by 6 bases and J by 7 bases, 7 bases remained unmatched. There are 14 residues in the CDR3. CDR1 is WSHSY, CDR2 SAAADI, per germline. This CDR3 is CASRSTGAGEKLFF. In DNA, the CDR3 is TGCGCCAGCAGATCGACAGGGGCGGGTGAAAAACTGTTTTTT.

V and J are TRBV24-1 and TRBJ1-5, with 7 bases fitting TRBD1. Losses at the gene ends were 7 bases for V and 2 bases for J; bases not matched to a gene: 10. Germline CDR1 KGHDR, CDR2 SFDVKD. The CDR3 runs 16 residues. CDR3 sequence: CATSQGVESGNQPQHF. The CDR3 DNA sequence: TGTGCCACCAGCCAGGGGGTGGAGAGTGGCAATCAGCCCCAGCATTTT.

This clone was observed a single time. This chain links TRBV7-3 with TRBJ2-1, with D maybe TRBD1 (6 bases). The germline V and J ends were trimmed by 5 bases and 12 bases, with 17 bases remaining between them. The CDR3 has 13 amino acids. Per the germline V gene, CDR1 is SGHTA and CDR2 is FQGTGA. The CDR3 region is CASSPKTGLGQFF. For the CDR3, the DNA is TGTGCCAGCAGCCCTAAGACAGGATTAGGGCAGTTCTTC.

J is TRBJ1-1 and V is TRBV15; 7 bases match TRBD1. The germline CDR1 and CDR2 sequences are LNHNV and YYDKDF (reference sequence). Trimming at V came to 5 bases and at J to 5 bases, leaving 8 bases not matched to a gene. The CDR3 loop spans 14 amino acids. Written as DNA, the CDR3 is TGTGCCACCAGCGGAAGGACAGGCGGTACTGAAGCTTTCTTT. Translating gives CATSGRTGGTEAFF.

J is TRBJ1-2 and V is TRBV10-3, with D tentatively TRBD1 (5 bases). The CDR3 has 13 residues. V lost 7 bases and J 0 bases, leaving 9 bases between the germline ends. Germline lookup yields CDR1 ENHRY and CDR2 SYGVKD. CDR3 region: CAITRVSNYGYTF. The CDR3, as DNA: TGTGCCATCACCAGGGTATCTAACTATGGCTACACCTTC.

The V call is TRBV2, the J call TRBJ2-2; the match to TRBD1 covers 12 bases. J was trimmed by 6 bases and V by 6 bases; bases with no gene match: 5. This CDR3 is 15 amino acids long. CDR1 and CDR2 (germline): SNHLY, FYNNEI. The CDR3 sequence is CASRPGTGGPGELFF. The CDR3, as DNA: TGTGCCAGCAGACCCGGGACAGGGGGCCCCGGGGAGCTGTTTTTT.

The chain recombines TRBV11-3 with TRBJ2-5, with TRBD2 matching over 15 bases. After removal of 4 bases from V and 5 bases from J, the junction contained 8 bases not matched to a gene. The CDR3 extends over 17 amino acids. The germline CDR1 and CDR2 sequences are SGHNT and YENEEA. DNA for the CDR3: TGTGCCAGCAGCTCCCGGACTAGCGGGGGGGCTGGTGAGACCCAGTACTTC. This gives the protein CASSSRTSGGAGETQYF. The full variable domain, completed using reference TRBV11-3 and TRBJ2-5, is EAGVVQSPRYKIIEKKQPVAFWCNPISGHNTLYWYLQNLGQGPELLIRYENEEAVDDSQLPKDRFSAERLKGVDSTLKIQPAELGDSAVYLCASSSRTSGGAGETQYFGPGTRLLVL.

This clone came up once. The rearrangement uses TRBV18 and TRBJ1-1; 9 bases map to TRBD1. This CDR3 spans 14 amino acids. Germline values: CDR1 KGHSH, CDR2 LQKENI. V dropped 3 bases and J dropped 9; count of bases not matched to a gene: 8. CDR3 amino acids: CASSPPGTGYKAFF. CDR3 sequence (DNA): TGTGCCAGCTCACCTCCCGGGACAGGGTATAAAGCTTTCTTT.

V usage is TRBV21-1 and J usage is TRBJ2-7; the D call of TRBD1 is as the table states it, not checked on the DNA. TRBV21-1 is recorded as a pseudogene. The CDR3 runs 18 residues. This chain's CDR3 is CASVKDSLWVRMGYEQYF. The CDR3, as DNA: TGTGCCAGCGTAAAGGACAGTCTTTGGGTAAGGATGGGCTACGAGCAGTACTTC.

The V call is TRBV28, the J call TRBJ2-7; 7 bases line up with TRBD1. The CDR3 loop spans 15 amino acids. The ends lost 5 bases at V and 5 bases at J; junction bases unmatched: 12. The germline CDR1 and CDR2 sequences are MDHEN and SYDVKM. The CDR3 spells CASSLPFGQANEQYF. The CDR3 DNA follows: TGTGCCAGCAGTCTACCGTTCGGACAGGCCAACGAGCAGTACTTC.

In its sample, this clone was seen a few times. The gene calls are TRBV1 and TRBJ2-2; the D call in the table, TRBD2, was not verified against the DNA. TRBV1 is a pseudogene segment. CDR3 size: 18 residues. The CDR3 sequence is CTSSQTKPGLADTGELFF. In DNA form, the CDR3 reads TGCACCAGCAGCCAAACGAAACCGGGACTAGCGGACACCGGGGAGCTGTTTTTT.

This chain uses TRBV5-1 with TRBJ2-3; D is unresolved. There are 14 residues in the CDR3. Trimming removed 5 bases at V and 2 bases at J, with 12 bases between. Germline-derived CDR1 and CDR2 are SGHRS and YFSETQ. CDR3 amino acids: CASRDILFTDTQYF. CDR3 coding DNA: TGCGCCAGCAGAGACATCCTCTTCACAGATACGCAGTATTTT. Using reference TRBV5-1 and TRBJ2-3 for the parts outside the CDR3, the full variable domain is KAGVTQTPRYLIKTRGQQVTLSCSPISGHRSVSWYQQTPGQGLQFLFEYFSETQRNKGNFPGRFSGRQFSNSRSEMNVSTLELGDSALYLCASRDILFTDTQYFGPGTRLTVL.

The V gene is TRBV27, the J gene TRBJ2-7; perhaps TRBD1 as D (6 bases). The germline V and J ends were trimmed by 7 bases and 2 bases, with 15 bases remaining between them. Germline-derived CDR1 and CDR2 are MNHEY and SMNVEV (reference sequence). CDR3 length: 14 amino acids. Here the CDR3 reads CASKARGTTYEQYF. The DNA of the CDR3 is TGTGCCAGCAAAGCCAGGGGCACCACCTACGAGCAGTACTTC.

The V call is TRBV5-4, the J call TRBJ2-5, with 7 bases aligning to TRBD1. The germline V gene encodes CDR1 SGHNT and CDR2 YYREEE (reference sequence). V trimming: 0 bases; J trimming: 1 base; junction bases outside the gene matches: 12. The CDR3 covers 18 residues. CDR3 nucleotide sequence: TGTGCCAGCAGCTTGGCCTCAAACAGGGGTGGGGGCCAAGAGACCCAGTACTTC. It specifies CASSLASNRGGGQETQYF.

The genes are TRBV11-2 and TRBJ2-2; D may be TRBD1 (5 bases). The germline V gene has CDR1 SGHAT and CDR2 FQNNGV. The CDR3 is 16 residues long. V was pared by 3 bases and J by 5 bases, with 16 bases between. CDR3 loop: CASSFLAGAVTGELFF. In DNA form, the CDR3 reads TGTGCCAGCAGCTTTCTCGCTGGGGCGGTAACCGGGGAGCTGTTTTTT.